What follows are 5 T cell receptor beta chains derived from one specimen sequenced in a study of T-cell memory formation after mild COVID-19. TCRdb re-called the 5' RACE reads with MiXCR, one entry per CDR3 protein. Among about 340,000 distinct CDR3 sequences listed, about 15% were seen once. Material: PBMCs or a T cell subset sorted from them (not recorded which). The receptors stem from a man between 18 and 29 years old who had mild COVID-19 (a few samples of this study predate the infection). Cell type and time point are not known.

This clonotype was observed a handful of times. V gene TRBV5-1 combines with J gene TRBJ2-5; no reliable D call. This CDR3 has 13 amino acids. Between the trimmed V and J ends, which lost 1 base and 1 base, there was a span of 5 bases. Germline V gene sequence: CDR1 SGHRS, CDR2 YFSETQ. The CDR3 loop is CASSLLTQETQYF. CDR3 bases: TGCGCCAGCAGCTTGTTGACCCAAGAGACCCAGTACTTC.

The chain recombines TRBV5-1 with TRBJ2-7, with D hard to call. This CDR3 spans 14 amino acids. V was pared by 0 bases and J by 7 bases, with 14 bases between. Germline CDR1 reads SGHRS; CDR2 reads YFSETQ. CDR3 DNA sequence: TGCGCCAGCAGCTTGGGCCCGGCGGTTGGAGAGCAGTACTTC. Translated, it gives CASSLGPAVGEQYF.

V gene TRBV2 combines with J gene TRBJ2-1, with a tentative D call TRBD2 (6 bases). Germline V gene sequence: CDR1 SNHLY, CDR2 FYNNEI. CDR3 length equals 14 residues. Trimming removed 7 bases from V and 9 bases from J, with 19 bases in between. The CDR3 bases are TGTGCCAGCAACGACGGGGGAGCTAGTGGTGAGCAGTTCTTC. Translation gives CASNDGGASGEQFF.

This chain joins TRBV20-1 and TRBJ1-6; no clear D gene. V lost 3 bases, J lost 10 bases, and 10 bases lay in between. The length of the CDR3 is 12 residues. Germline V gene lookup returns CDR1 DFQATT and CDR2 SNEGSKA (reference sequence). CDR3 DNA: TGCAGTGCTAGTGGCGGGGAGTCACCCCTCCACTTT. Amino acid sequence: CSASGGESPLHF.

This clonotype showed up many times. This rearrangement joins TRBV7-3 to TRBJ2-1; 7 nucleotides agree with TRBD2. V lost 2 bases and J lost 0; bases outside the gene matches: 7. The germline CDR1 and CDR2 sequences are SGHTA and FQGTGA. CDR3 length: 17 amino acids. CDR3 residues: CASSLYPGGSSYNEQFF. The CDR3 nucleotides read TGTGCCAGCAGCTTATACCCCGGGGGGAGCTCCTACAATGAGCAGTTCTTC.